This T cell receptor (beta chain) emerged from a study of T cells in localized non-small cell lung cancer. Study outcomes and limitations: Clonality of T cells reached its maximum in uninvolved adjacent lung, surpassing tumor. Of the top 100 tumor clones, median 57 were in adjacent lung, 25 to 35 among its top 100. The study linked higher blood T cell density to longer overall survival.

Clones were sequenced by immunoSEQ multiplex PCR, and TCRdb holds only the in-frame ones, with some missing. The sample shows about 39,000 clones, around 75% of them seen only once. A word on this clone: Antigen specificity is unknown.

The CDR3 covers 13 residues. CDR1 is SGHRS and CDR2 is YFSETQ in the germline V gene. Trimming left V 0 bases short and J 3 bases short, with 6 bases between. This specimen consisted of PBMCs, obtained before any cancer treatment. The receptor's source is a woman aged 40-69 years with stage II squamous cell lung carcinoma. The rearrangement links TRBV5-1 to TRBJ1-2; no definite D call. CDR3 sequence reads: CASSLEGDYGYTF. Here the CDR3 DNA reads TGCGCCAGCAGCTTGGAGGGAGACTATGGCTACACCTTC.